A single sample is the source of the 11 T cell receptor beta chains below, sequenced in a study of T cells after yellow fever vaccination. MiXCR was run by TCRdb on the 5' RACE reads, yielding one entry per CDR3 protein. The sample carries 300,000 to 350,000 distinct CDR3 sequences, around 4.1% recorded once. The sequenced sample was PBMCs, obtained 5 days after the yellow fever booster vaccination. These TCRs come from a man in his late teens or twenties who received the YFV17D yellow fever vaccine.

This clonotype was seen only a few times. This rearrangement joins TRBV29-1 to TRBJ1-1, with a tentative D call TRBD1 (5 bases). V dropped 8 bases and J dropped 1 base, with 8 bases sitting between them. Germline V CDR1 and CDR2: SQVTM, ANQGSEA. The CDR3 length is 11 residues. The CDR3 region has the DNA TGCAGCTCCGACAGGAACACTGAAGCTTTCTTT. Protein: CSSDRNTEAFF.

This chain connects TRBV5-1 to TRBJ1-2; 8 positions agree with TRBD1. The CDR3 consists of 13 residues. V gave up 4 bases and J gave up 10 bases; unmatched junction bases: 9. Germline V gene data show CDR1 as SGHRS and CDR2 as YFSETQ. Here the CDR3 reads CASSQGQAEDYTF. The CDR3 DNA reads TGCGCCAGCAGCCAGGGACAGGCGGAAGACTACACCTTC. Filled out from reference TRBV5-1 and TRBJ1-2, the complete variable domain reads KAGVTQTPRYLIKTRGQQVTLSCSPISGHRSVSWYQQTPGQGLQFLFEYFSETQRNKGNFPGRFSGRQFSNSRSEMNVSTLELGDSALYLCASSQGQAEDYTFGSGTRLTVV.

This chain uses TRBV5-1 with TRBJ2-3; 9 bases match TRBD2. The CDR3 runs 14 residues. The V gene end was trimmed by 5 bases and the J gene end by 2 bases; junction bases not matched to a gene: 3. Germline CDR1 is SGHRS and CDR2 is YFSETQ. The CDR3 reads CASRTGLATDTQYF. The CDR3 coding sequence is TGCGCCAGCAGGACGGGACTAGCCACAGATACGCAGTATTTT.

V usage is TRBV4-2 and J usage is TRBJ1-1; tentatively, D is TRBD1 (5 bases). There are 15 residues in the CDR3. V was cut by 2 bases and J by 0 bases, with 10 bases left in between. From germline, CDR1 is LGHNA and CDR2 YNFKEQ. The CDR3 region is CASSQRGTMNTEAFF. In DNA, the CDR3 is TGTGCCAGCAGCCAACGGGGGACCATGAACACTGAAGCTTTCTTT.

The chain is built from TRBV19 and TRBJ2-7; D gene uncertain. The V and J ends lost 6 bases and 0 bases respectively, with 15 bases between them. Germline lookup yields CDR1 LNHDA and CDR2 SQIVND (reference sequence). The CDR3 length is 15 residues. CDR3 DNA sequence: TGTGCCAGTAGAAAGGTCGGTCGAAGCTCCTACGAGCAGTACTTC. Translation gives CASRKVGRSSYEQYF.

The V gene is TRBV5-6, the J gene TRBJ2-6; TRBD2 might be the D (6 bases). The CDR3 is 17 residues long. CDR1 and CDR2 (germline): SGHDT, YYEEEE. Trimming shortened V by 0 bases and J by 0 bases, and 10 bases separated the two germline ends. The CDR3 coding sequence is TGTGCCAGCAGCTTGGCTGGGGGGTCCTCTGGGGCCAACGTCCTGACTTTC. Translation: CASSLAGGSSGANVLTF.

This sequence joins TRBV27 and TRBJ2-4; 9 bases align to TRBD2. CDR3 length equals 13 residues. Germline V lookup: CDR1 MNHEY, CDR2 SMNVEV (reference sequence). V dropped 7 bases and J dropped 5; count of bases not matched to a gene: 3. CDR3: CASKVAGENIQYF. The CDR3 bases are TGTGCCAGCAAGGTAGCGGGGGAAAACATTCAGTACTTC.

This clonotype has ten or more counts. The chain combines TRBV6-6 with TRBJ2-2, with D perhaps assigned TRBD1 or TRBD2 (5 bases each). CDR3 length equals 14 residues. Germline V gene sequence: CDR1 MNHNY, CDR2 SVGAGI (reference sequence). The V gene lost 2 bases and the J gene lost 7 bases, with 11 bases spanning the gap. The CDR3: CASSYNVGGGELFF. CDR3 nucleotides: TGTGCCAGCAGTTACAACGTTGGGGGCGGGGAGCTGTTTTTT.

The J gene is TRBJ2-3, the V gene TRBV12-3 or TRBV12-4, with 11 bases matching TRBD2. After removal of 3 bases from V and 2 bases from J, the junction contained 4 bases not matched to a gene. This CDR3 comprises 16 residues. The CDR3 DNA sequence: TGTGCCAGCAGTTTGTCTAGCGGGGGGCCCACAGATACGCAGTATTTT. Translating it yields CASSLSSGGPTDTQYF.

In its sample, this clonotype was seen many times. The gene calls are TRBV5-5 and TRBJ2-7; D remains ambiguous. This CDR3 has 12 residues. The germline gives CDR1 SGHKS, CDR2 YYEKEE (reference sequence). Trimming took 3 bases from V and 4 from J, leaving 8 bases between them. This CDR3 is CASSSYEYEQYF. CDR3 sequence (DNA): TGTGCCAGCAGCTCTTACGAGTACGAGCAGTACTTC. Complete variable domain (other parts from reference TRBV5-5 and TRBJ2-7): DAGVTQSPTHLIKTRGQQVTLRCSPISGHKSVSWYQQVLGQGPQFIFQYYEKEERGRGNFPDRFSARQFPNYSSELNVNALLLGDSALYLCASSSYEYEQYFGPGTRLTVT.

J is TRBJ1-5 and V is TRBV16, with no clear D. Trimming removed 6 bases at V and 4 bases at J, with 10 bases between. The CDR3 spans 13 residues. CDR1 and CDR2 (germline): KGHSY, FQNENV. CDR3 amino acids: CASRPEGNQPQHF. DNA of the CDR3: TGTGCCAGCAGACCGGAGGGAAATCAGCCCCAGCATTTT.